Each of the 9 T cell receptor beta chains below was sequenced from the same sample in a study of lymphopenia after photon versus proton radiotherapy. Measured with immunoSEQ multiplex PCR; TCRdb has only the in-frame clones, and not every one. The table lists approximately 80,000 clones, over 70% of them singletons. Sequenced material: peripheral blood, taken from a patient treated with proton-based radiotherapy. These receptors all stem from a man in his 60s with pancreatic cancer.

This clone was seen just once. This sequence joins TRBV6-5 and TRBJ1-5, with 9 bases matching TRBD1. Trimming took 7 bases from V and 2 from J; bases not matched to a gene: 6. The CDR3 is made up of 15 amino acids. CDR1 and CDR2 (germline): MNHEY, SVGAGI. This chain's CDR3 is CASKEDRGGNQPQHF. CDR3 in DNA: TGTGCCAGCAAAGAGGACAGGGGTGGCAATCAGCCCCAGCATTTT.

Notes on this clone: The same CDR3 is also encoded by other DNA sequences in this sample. The rearrangement uses TRBV18 and TRBJ2-5; D uncertain. The V end lost 3 bases, the J end lost 0 bases, and 2 bases lay between the germline ends. This CDR3 contains 12 residues. Per the germline V gene, CDR1 is KGHSH and CDR2 is LQKENI. The CDR3 region has the DNA TGTGCCAGCTCACCGTACCAAGAGACCCAGTACTTC. Amino acids: CASSPYQETQYF.

J is TRBJ2-7 and V is TRBV18; D is unclear. Trimming took off 1 base at V and 3 bases at J, with 7 bases between the two ends. Germline CDR1 is KGHSH and CDR2 is LQKENI. This CDR3 contains 13 residues. The CDR3 bases are TGTGCCAGCTCACCACTGGAGAGCTACGAGCAGTACTTC. Translating it yields CASSPLESYEQYF.

This chain connects TRBV7-2 to TRBJ2-5, with 8 bases fitting TRBD2. Germline V lookup: CDR1 SGHTA, CDR2 FQGNSA. The junction had 4 bases not matched to a gene; V was cut back by 6 bases and J by 1 base. The CDR3 length is 14 residues. The CDR3 DNA sequence: TGTGCCAGCAGACCCACTAGCGGCCAAGAGACCCAGTACTTC. Its protein is CASRPTSGQETQYF.

This sequence joins TRBV2 and TRBJ2-5; the D gene is possibly TRBD1 (5 bases). The V and J ends lost 3 bases and 3 bases respectively, with 8 bases between them. This CDR3 has 13 residues. The germline V gene has CDR1 SNHLY and CDR2 FYNNEI. CDR3 amino acids: CASSEGREETQYF. The CDR3 DNA is TGTGCCAGCAGTGAGGGCAGGGAAGAGACCCAGTACTTC.

This chain connects TRBV5-6 to TRBJ1-3; D is ambiguous. From germline, CDR1 is SGHDT and CDR2 YYEEEE. This CDR3 spans 14 amino acids. Trimming took 4 bases from V and 8 from J, leaving 16 bases between them. CDR3 amino acids: CASSGGPLGDTIYF. CDR3 in DNA: TGTGCCAGCAGCGGCGGCCCCTTGGGAGACACCATATATTTT.

J is TRBJ2-7 and V is TRBV7-9; D is possibly TRBD1 (5 bases). The CDR3 has 12 residues. Germline CDR1 SEHNR, CDR2 FQNEAQ (reference sequence). Trimming took off 5 bases at V and 6 bases at J, with 11 bases between the two ends. The CDR3 sequence is CASSPQGSEQYF. CDR3 sequence (DNA): TGTGCCAGCAGCCCGCAGGGCTCCGAGCAGTACTTC.

This chain links TRBV5-1 with TRBJ2-2; D is undetermined. Germline V CDR1 and CDR2: SGHRS, YFSETQ. V was cut by 3 bases and J by 0 bases, with 0 bases left in between. CDR3 length: 12 amino acids. Here the CDR3 DNA reads TGCGCCAGCAGCTCGAACACCGGGGAGCTGTTTTTT. Translating it yields CASSSNTGELFF.

The J gene is TRBJ2-7, the V gene TRBV28; D remains unclear. This CDR3 has 11 amino acids. V lost 5 bases to trimming and J lost 7 bases, with 9 bases between them. In germline, CDR1 is MDHEN, CDR2 SYDVKM. The CDR3 nucleotides read TGTGCCAGCAGTCCTCGGCGAGAGCAGTACTTC. The encoded protein is CASSPRREQYF.